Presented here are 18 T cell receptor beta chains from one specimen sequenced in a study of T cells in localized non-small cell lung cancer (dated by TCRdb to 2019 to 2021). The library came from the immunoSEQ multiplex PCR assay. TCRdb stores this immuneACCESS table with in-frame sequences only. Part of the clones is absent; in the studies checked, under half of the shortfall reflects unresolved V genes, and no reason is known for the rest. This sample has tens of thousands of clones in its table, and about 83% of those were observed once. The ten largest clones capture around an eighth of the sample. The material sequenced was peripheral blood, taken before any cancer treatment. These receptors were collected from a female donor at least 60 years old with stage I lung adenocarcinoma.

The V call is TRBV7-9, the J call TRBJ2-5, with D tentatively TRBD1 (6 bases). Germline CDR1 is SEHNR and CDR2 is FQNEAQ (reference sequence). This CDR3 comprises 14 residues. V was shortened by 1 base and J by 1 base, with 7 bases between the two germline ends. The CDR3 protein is CASSLDRAQETQYF. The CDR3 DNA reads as TGTGCCAGCAGCTTAGACAGGGCCCAAGAGACCCAGTACTTC.

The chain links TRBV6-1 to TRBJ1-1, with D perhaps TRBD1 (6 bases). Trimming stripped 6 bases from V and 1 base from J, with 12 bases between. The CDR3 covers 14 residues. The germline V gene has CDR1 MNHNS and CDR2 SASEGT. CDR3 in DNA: TGTGCCAGCAGCTTAACACAGGGGAACACTGAAGCTTTCTTT. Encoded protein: CASSLTQGNTEAFF.

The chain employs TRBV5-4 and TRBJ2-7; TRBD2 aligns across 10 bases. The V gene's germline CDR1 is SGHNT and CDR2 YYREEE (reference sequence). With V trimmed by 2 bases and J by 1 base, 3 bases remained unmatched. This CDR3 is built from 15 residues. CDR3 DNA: TGTGCCAGCAGCTTCTATAGCGGGGGGTCCTACGAGCAGTACTTC. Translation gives CASSFYSGGSYEQYF.

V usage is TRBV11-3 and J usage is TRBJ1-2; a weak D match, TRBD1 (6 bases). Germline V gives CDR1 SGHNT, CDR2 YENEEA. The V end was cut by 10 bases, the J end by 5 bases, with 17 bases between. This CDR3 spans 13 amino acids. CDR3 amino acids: CATLGGAWYGYTF. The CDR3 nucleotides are TGTGCCACCTTAGGGGGAGCTTGGTATGGCTACACCTTC.

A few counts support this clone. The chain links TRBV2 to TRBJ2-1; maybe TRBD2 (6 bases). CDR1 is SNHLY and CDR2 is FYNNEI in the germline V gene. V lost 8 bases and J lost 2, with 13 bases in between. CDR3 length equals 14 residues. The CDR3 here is CASRPGGAYNEQFF. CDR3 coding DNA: TGTGCCAGCCGACCCGGGGGTGCCTACAATGAGCAGTTCTTC.

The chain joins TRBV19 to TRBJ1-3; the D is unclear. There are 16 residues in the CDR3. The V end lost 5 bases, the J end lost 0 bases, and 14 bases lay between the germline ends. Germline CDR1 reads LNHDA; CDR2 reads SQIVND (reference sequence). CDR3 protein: CASSYSAWGSGNTIYF. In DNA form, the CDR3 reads TGTGCCAGTAGTTACTCCGCGTGGGGCTCTGGAAACACCATATATTTT.

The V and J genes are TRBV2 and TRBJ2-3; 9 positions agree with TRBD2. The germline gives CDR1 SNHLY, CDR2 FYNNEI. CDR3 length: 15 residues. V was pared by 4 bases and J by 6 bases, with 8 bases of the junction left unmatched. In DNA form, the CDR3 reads TGTGCCAGCAGTGCTTGGGCGGGGGGGCCGGATACGCAGTATTTT. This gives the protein CASSAWAGGPDTQYF.

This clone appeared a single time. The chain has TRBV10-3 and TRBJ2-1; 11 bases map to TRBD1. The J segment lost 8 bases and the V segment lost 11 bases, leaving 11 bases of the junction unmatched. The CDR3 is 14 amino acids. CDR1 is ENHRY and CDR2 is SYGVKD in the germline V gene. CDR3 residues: CASNDGQGAYEQFF. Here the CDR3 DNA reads TGTGCCTCCAATGACGGACAGGGGGCGTATGAGCAGTTCTTC.

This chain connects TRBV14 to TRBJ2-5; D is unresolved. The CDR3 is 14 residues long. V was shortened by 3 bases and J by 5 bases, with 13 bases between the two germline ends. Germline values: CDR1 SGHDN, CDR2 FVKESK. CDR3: CASSQHPKRETQYF. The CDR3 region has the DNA TGTGCCAGCAGCCAGCACCCTAAGAGGGAGACCCAGTACTTC.

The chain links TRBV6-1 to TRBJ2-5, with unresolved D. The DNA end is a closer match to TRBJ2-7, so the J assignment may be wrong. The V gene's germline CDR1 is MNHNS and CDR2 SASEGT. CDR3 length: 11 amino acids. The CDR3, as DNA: TGTGCCAGCAGTGAAGACTACGAGCAGTACTTC. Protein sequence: CASSEDYEQYF.

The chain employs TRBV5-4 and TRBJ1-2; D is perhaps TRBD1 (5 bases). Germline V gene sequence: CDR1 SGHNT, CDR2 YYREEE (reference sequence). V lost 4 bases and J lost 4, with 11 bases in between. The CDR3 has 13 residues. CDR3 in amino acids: CASSRDGLYGYTF. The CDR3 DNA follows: TGTGCCAGCAGCCGGGACGGCCTCTATGGCTACACCTTC.

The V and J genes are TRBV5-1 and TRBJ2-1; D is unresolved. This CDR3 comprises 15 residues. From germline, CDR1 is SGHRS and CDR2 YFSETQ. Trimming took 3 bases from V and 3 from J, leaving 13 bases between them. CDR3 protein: CASSSGGVGYNEQFF. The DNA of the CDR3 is TGCGCCAGCAGCTCGGGTGGTGTAGGCTACAATGAGCAGTTCTTC.

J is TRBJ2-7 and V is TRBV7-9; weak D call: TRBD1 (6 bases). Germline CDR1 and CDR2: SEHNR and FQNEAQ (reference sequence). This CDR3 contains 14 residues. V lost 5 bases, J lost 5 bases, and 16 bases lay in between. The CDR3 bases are TGTGCCAGCAGCCCGTACAGGGCCGAAAACGAGCAGTACTTC. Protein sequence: CASSPYRAENEQYF.

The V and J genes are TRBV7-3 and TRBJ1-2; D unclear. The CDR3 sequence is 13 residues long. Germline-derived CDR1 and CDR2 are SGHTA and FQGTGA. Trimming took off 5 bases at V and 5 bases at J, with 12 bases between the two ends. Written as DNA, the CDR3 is TGTGCCAGCAGCCCCGGGAGTTCTTATGGCTACACCTTC. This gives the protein CASSPGSSYGYTF.

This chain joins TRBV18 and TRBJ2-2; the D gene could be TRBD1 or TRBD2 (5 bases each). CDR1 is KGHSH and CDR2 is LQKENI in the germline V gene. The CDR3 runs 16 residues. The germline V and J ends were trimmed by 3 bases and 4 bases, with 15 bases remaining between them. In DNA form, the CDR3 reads TGTGCCAGCTCACCCACAGGTCTGGGGAGCACCGGGGAGCTGTTTTTT. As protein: CASSPTGLGSTGELFF. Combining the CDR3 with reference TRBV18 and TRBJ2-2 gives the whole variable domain NAGVMQNPRHLVRRRGQEARLRCSPMKGHSHVYWYRQLPEEGLKFMVYLQKENIIDESGMPKERFSAEFPKEGPSILRIQQVVRGDSAAYFCASSPTGLGSTGELFFGEGSRLTVL.

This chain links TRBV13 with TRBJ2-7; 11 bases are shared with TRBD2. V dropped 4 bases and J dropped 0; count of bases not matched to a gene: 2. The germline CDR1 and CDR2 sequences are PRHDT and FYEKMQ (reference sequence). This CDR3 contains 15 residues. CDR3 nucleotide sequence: TGTGCCAGCAGCTCTAGCGGGGGGTTCTCCTACGAGCAGTACTTC. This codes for CASSSSGGFSYEQYF.

Here the CDR3 reads CASSTFDRGPPDTQYF. The CDR3 region has the DNA TGTGCCAGCAGCACCTTTGACAGGGGTCCCCCAGATACGCAGTATTTT. The chain couples TRBV7-6 to TRBJ2-3; 8 positions agree with TRBD1. This CDR3 is built from 16 residues. J was trimmed by 4 bases and V by 5 bases; bases with no gene match: 11. Germline V gene lookup returns CDR1 SGHVS and CDR2 FNYEAQ. The entire variable domain, with the rest obtained from reference TRBV7-6 and TRBJ2-3, is as follows: GAGVSQSPRYKVTKRGQDVALRCDPISGHVSLYWYRQALGQGPEFLTYFNYEAQQDKSGLPNDRFSAERPEGSISTLTIQRTEQRDSAMYRCASSTFDRGPPDTQYFGPGTRLTVL.

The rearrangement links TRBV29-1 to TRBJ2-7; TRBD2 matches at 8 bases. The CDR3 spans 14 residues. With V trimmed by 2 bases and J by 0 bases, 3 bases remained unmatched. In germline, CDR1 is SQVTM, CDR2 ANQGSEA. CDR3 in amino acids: CSVELSGVSYEQYF. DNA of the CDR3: TGCAGCGTTGAACTTAGCGGGGTCTCCTACGAGCAGTACTTC.